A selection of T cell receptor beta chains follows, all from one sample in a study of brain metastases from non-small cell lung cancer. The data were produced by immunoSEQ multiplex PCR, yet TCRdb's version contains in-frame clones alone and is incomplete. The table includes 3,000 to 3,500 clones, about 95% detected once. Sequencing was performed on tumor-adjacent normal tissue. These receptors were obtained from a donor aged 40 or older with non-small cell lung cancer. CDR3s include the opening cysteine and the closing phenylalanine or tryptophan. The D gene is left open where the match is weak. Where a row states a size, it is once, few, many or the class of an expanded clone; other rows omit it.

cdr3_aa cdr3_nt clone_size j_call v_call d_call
CASSTGLAGSYEQYF TGTGCCAGCAGTACTGGACTAGCGGGATCCTACGAGCAGTACTTC . TRBJ2-7 TRBV27 TRBD2
CASSPKDSSGYEQYF TGCGCCAGCAGCCCGAAGGACTCAAGCGGTTACGAGCAGTACTTC . TRBJ2-7 TRBV5-1 .
CASSPHTAEQYF TGTGCCAGCTCACCACACACGGCTGAGCAGTACTTC . TRBJ2-7 TRBV18 .
CASSQDRNTGELFF TGTGCCAGCAGCCAAGATCGAAACACCGGGGAGCTGTTTTTT . TRBJ2-2 TRBV14 .
CASSQWGTAAFF TGTGCCAGCAGTCAGTGGGGGACGGCAGCTTTCTTT . TRBJ1-1 TRBV27 .
CSARAEQVLF TGCAGTGCTAGGGCGGAACAGGTCCTCTTC . TRBJ2-1 TRBV20-1 .
CASSPEGETQYF TGTGCCAGCTCACCGGAGGGAGAGACCCAGTACTTC . TRBJ2-5 TRBV18 .
CASSGGRTDTQYF TGTGCCAGCAGTGGGGGACGGACAGATACGCAGTATTTT . TRBJ2-3 TRBV6-4 .
CASSSSIGQETQYF TGTGCCAGCAGCTCCTCGATAGGACAAGAGACCCAGTACTTC . TRBJ2-5 TRBV7-2 .
CASSGLRTANTGELFF TGTGCCAGTTCGGGCCTTCGGACAGCGAACACTGGGGAGCTGTTTTTT . TRBJ2-2 TRBV2 .
CASSRNQDEQFF TGTGCCAGCAGCCGCAATCAGGATGAGCAGTTCTTC . TRBJ2-1 TRBV11-1 .
CSGGEIGTGNEQYF TGCAGCGGGGGGGAAATCGGGACAGGGAACGAGCAGTACTTC . TRBJ2-7 TRBV29-1 TRBD1
CASSPMGFGANVLTF TGTGCCAGCAGCCCTATGGGGTTTGGGGCCAACGTCCTGACTTTC . TRBJ2-6 TRBV4-2 .
CASSLTGPTSQKFYEQYF TGTGCCAGCAGCTTGACCGGACCGACTAGCCAAAAGTTCTACGAGCAGTACTTC . TRBJ2-7 TRBV5-5 TRBD2
CASSRLADNEQFF TGTGCCAGCAGTCGACTAGCGGACAATGAGCAGTTCTTC few TRBJ2-1 TRBV6-5 TRBD2
CASSPALGSGEQFF TGTGCCAGCTCACCGGCTCTAGGTTCGGGTGAGCAGTTCTTC . TRBJ2-1 TRBV18 .
CASSPLQGAALGYEAFF TGTGCCAGCTCACCCTTGCAGGGGGCTGCGTTAGGTTATGAAGCTTTCTTT . TRBJ1-1 TRBV18 TRBD1
CASSDGLAGRGNIQYF TGTGCCAGCAGTGATGGGCTAGCGGGGCGTGGAAACATTCAGTACTTC . TRBJ2-4 TRBV6-1 TRBD2
CASSFTGELFF TGTGCCAGCAGCTTTACCGGGGAGCTGTTTTTT . TRBJ2-2 TRBV5-5 .
CASSSGRTGRNTIYF TGTGCCAGCAGCTCTGGGCGGACAGGGCGAAACACCATATATTTT . TRBJ1-3 TRBV7-9 TRBD1
CASSITLAEDYYGYTF TGTGCCAGTAGTATAACGCTGGCGGAGGACTACTATGGCTACACCTTC . TRBJ1-2 TRBV19 .
CASSLARGGYTF TGCGCCAGCAGCTTGGCCAGGGGTGGCTACACCTTC once TRBJ1-2 TRBV5-1 .
CASSRTEMTEAFF TGTGCCAGCAGTCGGACGGAGATGACTGAAGCTTTCTTT . TRBJ1-1 TRBV6-5 .
CASSPGQTNTEAFF TGTGCCAGCAGCCCGGGACAGACGAACACTGAAGCTTTTTTT . TRBJ1-1 TRBV7-3 TRBD1
CASSVEAVQETQYF TGTGCCAGCAGCGTAGAGGCGGTTCAAGAGACCCAGTACTTC . TRBJ2-5 TRBV9 .
CASLGRPNTKAFF TGTGCCAGCCTAGGGCGCCCGAACACTAAAGCTTTCTTT . TRBJ1-1 TRBV2 .
CTSSVKGAGANVLTF TGTACCAGCAGCGTAAAGGGAGCCGGGGCCAACGTCCTGACTTTC . TRBJ2-6 TRBV7-9 .
CASSAPENTEAFF TGTGCCAGCAGCGCCCCAGAGAACACTGAAGCTTTCTTT . TRBJ1-1 TRBV9 .
CVSSLAGGLNEQFF TGTGTCAGCAGTTTAGCGGGGGGCCTCAATGAGCAGTTCTTC . TRBJ2-1 TRBV6-2/TRBV6-3 TRBD2
CSVDGFYGYTF TGCAGCGTTGACGGATTTTATGGCTACACCTTC . TRBJ1-2 TRBV29-1 .
CASSPARSPYGYTF TGTGCCAGCTCACCGGCCAGGAGCCCCTATGGCTACACCTTC . TRBJ1-2 TRBV18 .
CASSIGIAGNTIYF TGTGCCAGTAGTATTGGGATCGCTGGAAACACCATATATTTT . TRBJ1-3 TRBV19 .
CASSRAAFYEQYF TGTGCCAGCAGCCGGGCAGCCTTTTACGAGCAGTACTTC . TRBJ2-7 TRBV5-6 .
CASSPGGEGRDTQYF TGTGCTAGCAGCCCCGGCGGAGAGGGAAGAGATACGCAGTATTTT . TRBJ2-3 TRBV6-5 .
CASSAVGLGETQYF TGTGCCAGCAGCGCGGTGGGTCTAGGGGAGACCCAGTACTTC . TRBJ2-5 TRBV6-5 .
CASSRQGPEAFF TGTGCCAGCAGCCGGCAGGGGCCTGAAGCTTTCTTT . TRBJ1-1 TRBV7-2 .
CASSSDLYGYTF TGTGCCAGCAGTTCCGACCTCTATGGCTACACCTTC . TRBJ1-2 TRBV7-9 .
CASSPIRDPNYGYTF TGTGCCAGCTCACCAATCCGAGACCCTAACTATGGCTACACCTTC once TRBJ1-2 TRBV18 .
CASSNRGFGMKTQYF TGTGCCAGCAGCAACAGGGGATTTGGGATGAAGACCCAGTACTTC . TRBJ2-5 TRBV5-6 TRBD1
CASSAFDGQETQYF TGTGCCAGTAGTGCTTTCGACGGCCAAGAGACCCAGTACTTC . TRBJ2-5 TRBV19 .
CASSEGPYGYTF TGTGCCAGCAGTGAAGGACCTTATGGCTACACCTTC . TRBJ1-2 TRBV6-1 .
CASSYRDSRTGELFF TGTGCCAGCAGTTACCGGGACTCCCGCACCGGGGAGCTGTTTTTT . TRBJ2-2 TRBV6-5 .
CASSLAGGTDTQYF TGTGCCAGCAGCTTAGCGGGAGGCACAGATACGCAGTATTTT . TRBJ2-3 TRBV7-7 .
CASSPIKRGSEDTQYF TGTGCCAGCAGCCCTATTAAAAGGGGGTCGGAGGATACGCAGTATTTT . TRBJ2-3 TRBV14 .
CASAGSAADTQYF TGTGCCAGTGCCGGGTCTGCAGCAGATACGCAGTATTTT few TRBJ2-3 TRBV19 .
CASSFRQTIFEYEQYF TGTGCCAGCAGTTTCCGACAGACCATTTTCGAATACGAGCAGTACTTC . TRBJ2-7 TRBV6-5 .
CASSFYGGGYTF TGTGCCAGCAGCTTCTACGGTGGGGGCTACACCTTC . TRBJ1-2 TRBV7-9 .
CASSDPQQGAVYGYTF TGTGCCAGCAGTGACCCGCAGCAGGGGGCCGTCTATGGCTACACCTTC . TRBJ1-2 TRBV2 TRBD1
CASSLGLSADTQYF TGTGCCAGCAGCTTGGGCCTTTCGGCAGATACGCAATATTTT . TRBJ2-3 TRBV5-8 .
CASSLNRDNEQFF TGCGCCAGCAGCTTGAATAGGGATAATGAGCAGTTCTTC once TRBJ2-1 TRBV5-1 .
CASSLAYRGRPLHF TGTGCCAGCAGCTTAGCCTATCGGGGTCGACCCCTCCACTTT . TRBJ1-6 TRBV7-2 .
CASSPEGPRGKAFF TGTGCCAGCAGCCCGGAGGGGCCCAGGGGCAAGGCTTTCTTT . TRBJ1-1 TRBV3-1/TRBV3-2 .
CASSGRGISNQPQHF TGTGCCAGCAGTGGCAGGGGGATTAGCAATCAGCCCCAGCATTTT . TRBJ1-5 TRBV2 TRBD1
CARDSGRALNEQFF TGTGCCAGGGACAGCGGGAGGGCCCTCAATGAGCAGTTCTTC . TRBJ2-1 TRBV5-6 TRBD2
CASSVGGGQNNEQFF TGTGCCAGCAGCGTAGGTGGGGGCCAAAACAATGAGCAGTTCTTC once TRBJ2-1 TRBV9 .
CASSVLWGNEQFF TGTGCCAGCAGCGTCTTGTGGGGGAATGAGCAGTTCTTC . TRBJ2-1 TRBV3-1/TRBV3-2 .
CASSGPGLLPQHF TGTGCCAGCAGTGGTCCGGGATTGCTGCCCCAGCATTTT . TRBJ1-5 TRBV6-6 .
CASDLGNTGELFF TGCGCCAGCGATTTGGGGAACACCGGGGAACTGTTTTTT . TRBJ2-2 TRBV5-1 .